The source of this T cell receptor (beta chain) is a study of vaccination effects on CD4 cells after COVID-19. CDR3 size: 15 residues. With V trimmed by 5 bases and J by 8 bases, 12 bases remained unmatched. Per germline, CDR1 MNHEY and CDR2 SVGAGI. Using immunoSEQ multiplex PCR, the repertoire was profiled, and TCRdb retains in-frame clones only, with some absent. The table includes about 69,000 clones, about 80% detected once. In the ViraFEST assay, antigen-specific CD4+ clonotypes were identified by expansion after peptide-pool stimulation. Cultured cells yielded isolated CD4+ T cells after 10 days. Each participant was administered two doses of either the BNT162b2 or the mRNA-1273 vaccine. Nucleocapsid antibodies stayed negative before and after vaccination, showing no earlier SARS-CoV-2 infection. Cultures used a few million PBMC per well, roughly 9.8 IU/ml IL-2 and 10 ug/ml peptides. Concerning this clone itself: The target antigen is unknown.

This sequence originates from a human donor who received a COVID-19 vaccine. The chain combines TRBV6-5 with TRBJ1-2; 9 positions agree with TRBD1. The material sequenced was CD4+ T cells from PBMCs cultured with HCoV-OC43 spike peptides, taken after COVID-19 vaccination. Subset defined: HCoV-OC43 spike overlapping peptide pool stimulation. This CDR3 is CASSPNGQGRGGYTF. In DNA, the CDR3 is TGTGCCAGCAGTCCAAACGGACAGGGGAGAGGAGGCTACACCTTC.